Each of the 3 T cell receptor beta chains below was sequenced from the same sample in a study of identical twins. Each CDR3 protein is one row after TCRdb ran MiXCR on the 5' RACE reads. The table lists hundreds of thousands of distinct CDR3 sequences, 11% to 15% of them singletons. The material sequenced was memory (CD45RO+) T cells sorted from blood. The receptor set was obtained from a woman aged 18 to 35 in good health.

There are many counts of this clonotype. The chain carries TRBV12-3 or TRBV12-4 and TRBJ2-7; the D is unclear. The V end was cut by 3 bases, the J end by 0 bases, with 6 bases between. This CDR3 contains 13 residues. The DNA for the CDR3 is TGTGCCAGCAGTTTGGGCGTCTCCTACGAGCAGTACTTC. Protein product: CASSLGVSYEQYF.

The J gene is TRBJ2-7, the V gene TRBV15; D is undetermined. V was pared by 0 bases and J by 2 bases, with 5 bases between. The V gene's germline CDR1 is LNHNV and CDR2 YYDKDF (reference sequence). CDR3 length: 13 amino acids. In DNA form, the CDR3 reads TGTGCCACCAGCAGAGATAAGACCTACGAGCAGTACTTC. Encoded protein: CATSRDKTYEQYF.

This clonotype appeared a few times. The chain has TRBV6-2 or TRBV6-3 and TRBJ2-1; tentative D call: TRBD1 (5 bases). The germline V gene has CDR1 MNHEY and CDR2 SVGEGT. The CDR3 sequence is 13 residues long. V dropped 5 bases and J dropped 6 bases, with 11 bases sitting between them. As DNA, the CDR3 is TGTGCCAGCAGTCCTTACAGGCCCAATGAGCAGTTCTTC. This translates into CASSPYRPNEQFF.